This entry concerns a single T cell receptor beta chain. Its specificity is not known. Second doses that came at about 4 or about 12 weeks were put together. These data are taken from a study of T cell responses to AZD1222 COVID-19 vaccine. Overall study results and limits: Distributed over spike, vaccine-associated CD4 TCRs predominated at 160-218 and 743-854. Among AZD1222 vaccinees, only 5 to 7 were seropositive at baseline. Donors, mostly white British, included more females; clonal diversity was possibly underestimated.

Germline-derived CDR1 and CDR2 are MNHEY and SVGAGI. The CDR3 spans 14 residues. V was clipped by 6 bases and J by 8 bases; unmatched bases: 10. The protocol was immunoSEQ multiplex PCR, while the TCRdb copy is restricted to in-frame clones and leaves out a portion. This sample has 78,000 or so clones, with 60% to 85% found just once. This chain links TRBV6-5 with TRBJ1-2; 9 bases are a match to TRBD1. Specimen: peripheral blood, collected 28 days after the second AZD1222 dose. This receptor was identified in an adult who received the AZD1222 COVID-19 vaccine. CDR3 DNA sequence: TGTGCCAGCAGCTCAGAACAGGGGGCGCGGGGCTACACCTTC. Residues: CASSSEQGARGYTF.